This T cell receptor (beta chain) appears in the sequencing data of a study of shared T cell receptors in the human thymus. Sequencing used immunoSEQ multiplex PCR; TCRdb keeps in-frame clones, though not all of them. The data contain hundreds of thousands of clones, roughly 86% of them singletons. Germline lookup yields CDR1 LGHNA and CDR2 YSLEER. The CDR3 loop spans 16 amino acids. Trimming cost V 1 base and J 0 bases, with 13 bases left between them. The data were also submitted as part of a second study, on human thymus T cells. That report adds: Surgeons resected thymus tissue during corrective heart surgery. It looked as if thymic and blood repertoires used V and J genes in a biased way.

The rearrangement joins TRBV4-3 to TRBJ2-7; maybe TRBD2 (5 bases). Source material: thymocytes. The clonotype originates from a boy under two years old with a congenital heart defect. The CDR3: CASSQAFGVSSYEQYF. In DNA, the CDR3 is TGCGCCAGCAGCCAAGCCTTCGGGGTGTCCTCCTACGAGCAGTACTTC.